A single sample is the source of the 25 T cell receptor beta chains below, sequenced in a study of post-analysis software for immune sequencing data. The study's findings and limits: Patients had higher frequencies than controls of five or six TRBV segments, including TRBV5-6, TRBV5-1 and TRBV20-1.

Unique molecular identifiers tagged the TCR beta cDNA libraries. TCRdb reprocessed the PCR reads with MiXCR, giving one entry per CDR3 protein. The sample shows 700,000 to 800,000 distinct CDR3 sequences, 30% of them seen only once. For these receptors, no antigen is known. Sequences were obtained from blood. These receptors all stem from a girl aged 5 to 17 with multiple sclerosis.

This clonotype was counted between two and nine times. The rearrangement joins TRBV5-1 to TRBJ2-3; 9 bases are a match to TRBD1. The CDR3 loop spans 15 amino acids. Germline lookup yields CDR1 SGHRS and CDR2 YFSETQ. V lost 4 bases to trimming and J lost 3 bases; unmatched junction nucleotides: 6. CDR3: CASSVRDRETDTQYF. In nucleotides, the CDR3 is TGCGCCAGCAGCGTCCGGGACAGGGAGACAGATACGCAGTATTTT.

This chain links TRBV9 with TRBJ1-6; the D gene is possibly TRBD1 (5 bases). The CDR3 length is 13 residues. Looked up from germline, CDR1 is SGDLS and CDR2 is YYNGEE. V gave up 0 bases and J gave up 12 bases, with 10 bases separating them. This chain's CDR3 is CASSVAGRGPLHF. The DNA for the CDR3 is TGTGCCAGCAGCGTAGCCGGGAGGGGACCCCTCCACTTT.

This rearrangement joins TRBV11-2 to TRBJ1-3; D uncertain. The CDR3 length is 12 residues. Trimming took 3 bases from V and 8 from J, leaving 8 bases between them. The germline V gene has CDR1 SGHAT and CDR2 FQNNGV. CDR3 in amino acids: CASSFFPDTIYF. CDR3 in DNA: TGTGCCAGCAGCTTTTTTCCGGACACCATATATTTT.

The chain joins TRBV7-2 to TRBJ2-5, with 11 nucleotides matching TRBD2. V shed 6 bases, J shed 7 bases, and the junction held 7 bases outside the gene matches. CDR1 is SGHTA and CDR2 is FQGNSA in the germline V gene. The CDR3 sequence is 14 residues long. Here the CDR3 reads CASRLAGGEVTQYF. CDR3 sequence (DNA): TGTGCCAGCAGGCTAGCGGGAGGAGAAGTGACCCAGTACTTC. The full variable domain, its missing parts supplied by reference TRBV7-2 and TRBJ2-5, is GAGVSQSPSNKVTEKGKDVELRCDPISGHTALYWYRQSLGQGLEFLIYFQGNSAPDKSGLPSDRFSAERTGGSVSTLTIQRTQQEDSAVYLCASRLAGGEVTQYFGPGTRLLVL.

This clonotype was counted a few times. The chain uses TRBV10-3 and TRBJ1-1, with D hard to call. The CDR3 runs 12 residues. The germline V gene has CDR1 ENHRY and CDR2 SYGVKD. Trimming took off 11 bases at V and 1 base at J, with 11 bases between the two ends. The CDR3 is CAQSAGNTEAFF. For the CDR3, the DNA is TGTGCCCAGTCCGCGGGGAACACTGAAGCTTTCTTT.

The chain is built from TRBV18 and TRBJ2-1, with D possibly matching TRBD2 (5 bases). The CDR3 loop spans 15 amino acids. V was cut by 2 bases and J by 4 bases, with 12 bases left in between. The germline V gene has CDR1 KGHSH and CDR2 LQKENI. The CDR3: CASSPSVGVYNEQFF. In DNA form, the CDR3 reads TGTGCCAGCTCACCATCGGTCGGGGTTTACAATGAGCAGTTCTTC.

This chain links TRBV25-1 with TRBJ2-5, with 8 bases lining up with TRBD1. The DNA end is more similar to TRBJ2-7, so the J call may be wrong. This CDR3 has 14 amino acids. Per germline, CDR1 MGHDK and CDR2 SYGVNS. The CDR3, as DNA: TGTGCCAGCAGGAGCACGGACAGGGCTTACGAGCAGTACTTC. It specifies CASRSTDRAYEQYF.

This clonotype was seen more than once but under ten times. V gene TRBV27 combines with J gene TRBJ2-7; no reliable D call. Trimming stripped 2 bases from V and 3 bases from J, with 8 bases between. Germline-derived CDR1 and CDR2 are MNHEY and SMNVEV (reference sequence). The CDR3 is 13 residues long. The CDR3 DNA reads TGTGCCAGCAGTTTAAATAAGGGCTACGAGCAGTACTTC. Translating gives CASSLNKGYEQYF.

The J gene is TRBJ2-7, the V gene TRBV6-5; D not resolved. V was shortened by 8 bases and J by 3 bases, with 8 bases between the two germline ends. From germline, CDR1 is MNHEY and CDR2 SVGAGI. This CDR3 is 11 amino acids long. As DNA, the CDR3 is TGTGCCAGCGATGCTCTCTACGAGCAGTACTTC. Translated, it gives CASDALYEQYF.

The chain joins TRBV10-3 to TRBJ1-2, with D perhaps TRBD1 (6 bases). The germline CDR1 and CDR2 sequences are ENHRY and SYGVKD. The germline V and J ends were trimmed by 4 bases and 6 bases, with 21 bases remaining between them. CDR3 length equals 16 residues. DNA of the CDR3: TGTGCCATCAGTGTGTCTGAACAGGGCAGGAGGGATGGCTACACCTTC. Protein sequence: CAISVSEQGRRDGYTF.

The chain recombines TRBV12-3 or TRBV12-4 with TRBJ2-5; TRBD1 matches 10 bases. The J call could be wrong; TRBJ2-7 is a better fit for the DNA end. The CDR3 totals 15 residues. CDR3 loop: CASSSGGQGAYEQYF. The CDR3 DNA is TGTGCCAGCAGTTCAGGCGGACAGGGGGCCTACGAGCAGTACTTC.

The rearrangement uses TRBV6-5 and TRBJ2-3; 7 positions agree with TRBD1. With V trimmed by 7 bases and J by 0 bases, 7 bases remained unmatched. Germline V gene sequence: CDR1 MNHEY, CDR2 SVGAGI. This CDR3 contains 15 residues. CDR3 residues: CASTPPGQSTDTQYF. The CDR3 DNA is TGTGCCAGCACTCCACCGGGACAGAGCACAGATACGCAGTATTTT.

The chain combines TRBV20-1 with TRBJ2-7, with 8 bases that match TRBD2. After removal of 0 bases from V and 2 bases from J, the junction contained 6 bases not matched to a gene. Germline V gene data show CDR1 as DFQATT and CDR2 as SNEGSKA (reference sequence). The CDR3 totals 15 residues. CDR3 nucleotide sequence: TGCAGTGCTAGAGATCCGGGGGGGTCTACCTACGAGCAGTACTTC. Translated: CSARDPGGSTYEQYF.

This clonotype was picked up a small number of times. V gene TRBV12-3 or TRBV12-4 combines with J gene TRBJ2-1, with D unresolved. The CDR3 extends over 13 amino acids. Trimming left V 6 bases short and J 6 bases short, with 12 bases between. The CDR3 coding sequence is TGTGCCAGCAGCCATTCTGCCGGCAATGAGCAGTTCTTC. Translation: CASSHSAGNEQFF.

The V gene is TRBV7-6, the J gene TRBJ2-3; tentatively, D is TRBD1 (5 bases). This CDR3 region has 16 residues. V lost 5 bases, J lost 1 base, and 16 bases lay in between. Germline V gene data show CDR1 as SGHVS and CDR2 as FNYEAQ. The CDR3 loop is CASSPKWGRGTDTQYF. The CDR3 region has the DNA TGTGCCAGCAGCCCGAAGTGGGGCAGGGGCACAGATACGCAGTATTTT.

The CDR3 nucleotides are TGCAGCGCCGAGCTGATGGCTGAAGCTTTCTTT. Translated, it gives CSAELMAEAFF. This sequence joins TRBV29-1 and TRBJ1-1; D ambiguous. Deletions cut 7 bases from V and 6 bases from J, with 12 bases between. This CDR3 has 11 amino acids. Germline CDR1 is SQVTM and CDR2 is ANQGSEA.

This clonotype was counted only a few times. This chain links TRBV20-1 with TRBJ1-2, with 7 bases that match TRBD1. V shed 5 bases, J shed 7 bases, and the junction held 4 bases outside the gene matches. Germline assignment: CDR1 DFQATT and CDR2 SNEGSKA (reference sequence). This CDR3 has 11 amino acids. The CDR3 DNA reads as TGCAGTGCTTCGACAGGGTCTGGCTACACCTTC. Its translation: CSASTGSGYTF.

This clonotype was counted only a few times. The rearrangement joins TRBV6-5 to TRBJ1-2; 8 bases are shared with TRBD1. The CDR3 sequence is 12 residues long. Germline CDR1 is MNHEY and CDR2 is SVGAGI. Unmatched junction bases numbered 0, after V lost 6 bases and J lost 3 bases. CDR3 residues: CASRTGDYGYTF. CDR3 in DNA: TGTGCCAGCAGGACAGGGGACTATGGCTACACCTTC.

The chain links TRBV7-9 to TRBJ1-1; 7 bases are shared with TRBD1. The germline V gene has CDR1 SEHNR and CDR2 FQNEAQ (reference sequence). This CDR3 has 15 residues. V was clipped by 3 bases and J by 2 bases; unmatched bases: 6. In nucleotides, the CDR3 is TGTGCCAGCAGCTTCCTAACAGGGGTTAACACTGAAGCTTTCTTT. This translates into CASSFLTGVNTEAFF.

This clonotype was counted only a few times. The chain is built from TRBV7-2 and TRBJ2-3; a weak D match, TRBD2 (5 bases). This CDR3 is built from 15 residues. Germline assignment: CDR1 SGHTA and CDR2 FQGNSA. Trimming removed 4 bases at V and 2 bases at J, with 13 bases between. CDR3 in amino acids: CASSSLGLSTDTQYF. CDR3 DNA: TGTGCCAGCAGCTCCCTAGGACTTTCCACAGATACGCAGTATTTT.

This clonotype was seen a handful of times. The chain is built from TRBV20-1 and TRBJ1-5, with D possibly being TRBD1 (5 bases). The V end was cut by 7 bases, the J end by 3 bases, with 13 bases between. The CDR3 spans 13 residues. Per the germline V gene, CDR1 is DFQATT and CDR2 is SNEGSKA (reference sequence). This CDR3 reads CSVRQGPNQPQHF. The CDR3 bases are TGCAGTGTCAGGCAGGGTCCCAATCAGCCCCAGCATTTT.

The chain combines TRBV25-1 with TRBJ2-1; 8 bases are a match to TRBD2. The CDR3 length is 15 residues. With V trimmed by 3 bases and J by 3 bases, 4 bases remained unmatched. CDR1 MGHDK and CDR2 SYGVNS come from the germline V gene. The CDR3 loop is CASSDGRAGYNEQFF. CDR3 DNA sequence: TGTGCCAGCAGTGACGGGAGGGCGGGCTACAATGAGCAGTTCTTC.

The chain joins TRBV5-5 to TRBJ2-7; possibly TRBD1 for D (7 bases). The CDR3 length is 13 residues. CDR1 and CDR2 from the germline V gene are SGHKS and YYEKEE (reference sequence). Trimming removed 4 bases from V and 6 bases from J, with 14 bases in between. CDR3 nucleotides: TGTGCCAGCAGCCGGGCAGGGGGAGGCGAGCAGTACTTC. This encodes CASSRAGGGEQYF.

This clonotype was recorded a few times. The chain uses TRBV7-2 and TRBJ2-7; D call uncertain. Deletions cut 9 bases from V and 3 bases from J, with 18 bases between. CDR3 size: 14 residues. Per the germline V gene, CDR1 is SGHTA and CDR2 is FQGNSA. CDR3 coding DNA: TGTGCCAGTCGGTCGTCGGACGGGTACTACGAGCAGTACTTC. It specifies CASRSSDGYYEQYF.

This clonotype was counted many times. This chain joins TRBV20-1 and TRBJ2-5, with D perhaps matching TRBD2 (6 bases). The V gene lost 0 bases and the J gene lost 5 bases, with 22 bases spanning the gap. This CDR3 region has 17 residues. CDR1 DFQATT and CDR2 SNEGSKA come from the germline V gene (reference sequence). As DNA, the CDR3 is TGCAGTGCTAGAGAGGCGGGATGGGGTCTAAATGGGGAGACCCAGTACTTC. This translates into CSAREAGWGLNGETQYF.